This T cell receptor (beta chain) was observed in a study of T cell responses to AZD1222 COVID-19 vaccine. Study background: Second-dose schedules of about 4 or about 12 weeks were combined.

The study's findings and limits: Spike-specific TCR breadth rose after two AZD1222 doses, and depth rose as well. Spike was spanned by vaccine-associated CD4 TCRs, which were dominant at 160-218 and 743-854. Repertoire sampling happened only post peak T cell response.

Details on this clone: Its specificity is not known.

Germline CDR1 LGHDT, CDR2 YNNKEL (reference sequence). Trimming took 4 bases from V and 0 from J, leaving 10 bases between them. This CDR3 region has 15 residues. Sequencing was performed with immunoSEQ multiplex PCR; in TCRdb, only in-frame clones are kept and a portion is missing. The sample records around 88,000 clones, around 90% being singletons. The starting material was peripheral blood, obtained on day 0 of AZD1222 vaccination. The chain uses TRBV3-1 (or the pseudogene TRBV3-2) and TRBJ1-3, with D possibly being TRBD1 (5 bases). This receptor was taken from an adult in good health. The CDR3 DNA reads as TGTGCCAGCAGCCCAACAGGCCCCTCTGGAAACACCATATATTTT. It encodes CASSPTGPSGNTIYF.